Following are 21 T cell receptor beta chains from one sample sequenced in a study of cytomegalovirus exposure and HLA in healthy donors. Primers included in the PCR were 60 Vbeta and 13 Jbeta primers. Profiled with immunoSEQ multiplex PCR; TCRdb holds only in-frame clones, not every one. The sample has 40,000 to 50,000 clones. The sample comprised PBMCs. Every receptor here comes from a woman aged 40 to 50 in good health and CMV-seronegative.

The rearrangement joins TRBV10-3 to TRBJ1-2, with a possible D match to TRBD1 (6 bases). V was cut by 6 bases and J by 2 bases, with 22 bases left in between. This CDR3 contains 17 residues. Germline V gene lookup returns CDR1 ENHRY and CDR2 SYGVKD. The CDR3 DNA reads as TGTGCCATCAGCGCACGAACGCTTATGGACAGAAACTATGGCTACACCTTC. This translates into CAISARTLMDRNYGYTF.

The CDR3 loop reads CARKHRTSGSLITGELFF. The CDR3 region has the DNA TGCGCCAGAAAACATAGGACTAGCGGGAGCCTCATAACCGGGGAGCTGTTTTTT. V is TRBV10-1 and J is TRBJ2-2; 13 bases align to TRBD2. With 9 bases clipped from V and 5 bases from J, the junction kept 15 bases outside the gene matches. The CDR3 sequence is 18 residues long. Germline V gene data show CDR1 as WNHNN and CDR2 as SYGVQD (reference sequence).

Frequency places this clone as medium-sized. This chain connects TRBV5-4 to TRBJ1-3; TRBD1 is a possible D gene (6 bases). V was cut by 2 bases and J by 2 bases, with 8 bases left in between. The CDR3 spans 14 residues. Germline CDR1 SGHNT, CDR2 YYREEE (reference sequence). CDR3 sequence (DNA): TGTGCCAGCAGCTTCCCAGGGGCTGGAAACACCATATATTTT. As protein: CASSFPGAGNTIYF.

This chain connects TRBV4-3 to TRBJ2-1; tentative D call: TRBD1 (6 bases). The CDR3 length is 20 residues. Between the trimmed V and J ends, which lost 2 bases and 1 base, there was a span of 24 bases. Germline CDR1 LGHNA, CDR2 YSLEER. CDR3 sequence reads: CASSQKLNFQGSQSYNEQFF. In DNA, the CDR3 is TGCGCCAGCAGCCAAAAACTAAATTTCCAGGGGTCACAGTCCTACAATGAGCAGTTCTTC.

The CDR3: CATSPGRLASRSEQYF. The DNA of the CDR3 is TGTGCCACCAGTCCGGGGCGACTAGCGAGCCGGTCCGAGCAGTACTTC. This chain uses TRBV15 with TRBJ2-7; 8 bases match TRBD2. Germline loops: CDR1 LNHNV, CDR2 YYDKDF (reference sequence). V lost 6 bases and J lost 6; bases outside the gene matches: 16. The CDR3 is 16 amino acids.

The chain carries TRBV18 and TRBJ1-1; 10 bases agree with TRBD1. J was trimmed by 1 base and V by 4 bases; bases with no gene match: 6. Germline lookup yields CDR1 KGHSH and CDR2 LQKENI. CDR3 length equals 16 residues. CDR3 protein: CASSLSRDRGNTEAFF. DNA for the CDR3: TGTGCCAGCTCACTATCCCGGGACAGGGGGAACACTGAAGCTTTCTTT.

The CDR3 spells CASSLRDRREETQYF. Written as DNA, the CDR3 is TGCGCCAGCAGCCTTAGGGACAGAAGAGAAGAGACCCAGTACTTC. The chain has TRBV4-1 and TRBJ2-5; TRBD1 agrees at 7 bases. This CDR3 is 15 amino acids long. The germline V gene encodes CDR1 MGHRA and CDR2 YSYEKL. V gave up 4 bases and J gave up 3 bases; unmatched junction bases: 8.

V and J are TRBV6-6 and TRBJ2-7; weak D call: TRBD1 (5 bases). CDR3 length equals 14 residues. Looked up from germline, CDR1 is MNHNY and CDR2 is SVGAGI (reference sequence). V was pared by 8 bases and J by 4 bases, with 18 bases between. The DNA of the CDR3 is TGTGCCAGCTGGGGATCGGCAGGGTCTTACGAGCAGTACTTC. Its translation is CASWGSAGSYEQYF.

This sequence joins TRBV7-2 and TRBJ1-2; no clear D gene. This CDR3 spans 12 amino acids. Germline values: CDR1 SGHTA, CDR2 FQGNSA. Trimming pared 1 base from V and 4 bases from J, leaving 4 bases between. The CDR3 region has the DNA TGTGCCAGCAGCTTAGGACTCTATGGCTACACCTTC. Encoded protein: CASSLGLYGYTF.

V is TRBV7-2 and J is TRBJ2-3, with 9 bases fitting TRBD2. The CDR3 sequence is 16 residues long. Germline V gives CDR1 SGHTA, CDR2 FQGNSA. J gave up 2 bases and V 4 bases, and 7 bases lay outside the gene matches. The CDR3 sequence is CASSSGGGRVTDTQYF. As DNA, the CDR3 is TGTGCCAGCAGCTCGGGGGGCGGGAGGGTCACAGATACGCAGTATTTT.

The chain is built from TRBV28 and TRBJ2-7, with 12 bases identical to TRBD2. The CDR3 contains 14 residues. The junction had 3 bases not matched to a gene; V was cut back by 6 bases and J by 3 bases. CDR1 MDHEN and CDR2 SYDVKM come from the germline V gene. CDR3 loop: CASSLTSGSYEQYF. CDR3 nucleotides: TGTGCCAGCAGCCTGACTAGCGGGAGCTACGAGCAGTACTTC.

The chain recombines TRBV27 with TRBJ1-1; possibly TRBD1 for D (5 bases). Germline V gene data show CDR1 as MNHEY and CDR2 as SMNVEV (reference sequence). The CDR3 loop spans 13 amino acids. V gave up 3 bases and J gave up 3 bases, with 8 bases separating them. Written as DNA, the CDR3 is TGTGCCAGCAGTTTGTGGGGGGACACTGAAGCTTTCTTT. Its translation: CASSLWGDTEAFF.

J is TRBJ2-1 and V is TRBV11-3; 8 nucleotides match TRBD2. Losses at the gene ends were 1 base for V and 7 bases for J; bases not matched to a gene: 6. This CDR3 has 15 residues. Germline V gene data show CDR1 as SGHNT and CDR2 as YENEEA. Here the CDR3 reads CASSLGSGRSNEQFF. DNA of the CDR3: TGTGCCAGCAGCTTAGGCAGCGGGAGAAGTAATGAGCAGTTCTTC.

The V gene is TRBV27, the J gene TRBJ1-1, with D unresolved. Between the trimmed V and J ends, which lost 10 bases and 10 bases, there was a span of 16 bases. Germline V gene lookup returns CDR1 MNHEY and CDR2 SMNVEV (reference sequence). The CDR3 sequence is 11 residues long. The DNA for the CDR3 is TGTGCCACCATTAGAGCCCAGGTAGCTTTCTTT. This sequence encodes CATIRAQVAFF.

V gene TRBV5-3 combines with J gene TRBJ2-3; 10 nucleotides line up with TRBD2. TRBV5-3 is an open reading frame, and its role is uncertain. CDR3 length: 15 residues. The V and J ends lost 0 bases and 5 bases, in that order; junction bases with no gene match: 3. The chain's CDR3 is CARSLALAGVDTQYF. CDR3 DNA: TGTGCCAGAAGCTTGGCCCTAGCGGGAGTAGATACGCAGTATTTT.

The CDR3 bases are TGCGCCAGCAGTGGAGGGTTTGGCTCCTACGAGCAGTACTTC. Its protein is CASSGGFGSYEQYF. V is TRBV4-3 and J is TRBJ2-7; possible D gene TRBD2, 6 bases. V shed 6 bases and J shed 0 bases, with 12 bases lying between them. CDR1 is LGHNA and CDR2 is YSLEER in the germline V gene. The CDR3 loop spans 14 amino acids.

The chain uses TRBV25-1 and TRBJ2-1; TRBD1 is a possible D gene (6 bases). The germline V and J ends were trimmed by 5 bases and 1 base, with 9 bases remaining between them. CDR1 and CDR2 from the germline V gene are MGHDK and SYGVNS. The CDR3 contains 14 residues. The CDR3 region has the DNA TGTGCCAGCAGTAGCCAGGGGTCCTACAATGAGCAGTTCTTC. This gives the protein CASSSQGSYNEQFF.

The V and J genes are TRBV15 and TRBJ1-2; 10 bases line up with TRBD1. Germline CDR1 is LNHNV and CDR2 is YYDKDF (reference sequence). V was pared by 1 base and J by 7 bases, with 6 bases of the junction left unmatched. CDR3 length: 15 amino acids. CDR3 amino acids: CATSRADRGEGGYTF. The CDR3 bases are TGTGCCACCAGCAGAGCGGACAGGGGGGAAGGTGGCTACACCTTC.

The chain couples TRBV5-6 to TRBJ2-5; no clear D. CDR1 SGHDT and CDR2 YYEEEE come from the germline V gene. V was shortened by 8 bases and J by 5 bases, with 13 bases between the two germline ends. The CDR3 is 12 residues long. CDR3 region: CASSDISETQYF. The CDR3 region has the DNA TGTGCCAGTTCTGACATATCGGAGACCCAGTACTTC.

The chain has TRBV2 and TRBJ1-3, with D hard to call. Trimming left V 10 bases short and J 3 bases short, with 25 bases between. The CDR3 is made up of 17 amino acids. CDR1 SNHLY and CDR2 FYNNEI come from the germline V gene. The CDR3 coding sequence is TGTGCCACTGAGAACGGAGACCAAGGGAGACTTGGAAACACCATATATTTT. Its protein is CATENGDQGRLGNTIYF. Full variable domain (outside the CDR3, taken from reference TRBV2 and TRBJ1-3): EPEVTQTPSHQVTQMGQEVILRCVPISNHLYFYWYRQILGQKVEFLVSFYNNEISEKSEIFDDQFSVERPDGSNFTLKIRSTKLEDSAMYFCATENGDQGRLGNTIYFGEGSWLTVV.

This chain uses TRBV4-2 with TRBJ2-2; D remains ambiguous. The CDR3 runs 17 residues. Germline CDR1 and CDR2: LGHNA and YNFKEQ. Trimming pared 1 base from V and 3 bases from J, leaving 15 bases between. CDR3 amino acids: CASSQASVLRHTGELFF. DNA of the CDR3: TGTGCCAGCAGCCAAGCCTCAGTCCTCAGGCACACCGGGGAGCTGTTTTTT.